These T cell receptor beta chains were read from a single sample in a study of blood T cell repertoires in COVID-19. Measured with immunoSEQ multiplex PCR; TCRdb has only the in-frame clones, and not every one. The table includes roughly 75,000 clones, roughly 90% detected once. The sample was peripheral blood. The receptors come from a human donor in a cohort sampled during active COVID-19. The CDR3 runs from the conserved cysteine through the conserved F or W. The D gene is left open where the match is weak. Size tells how often a clone was seen (once, few, many) or the class of an expanded clone, and some rows leave it out.

j_call v_call d_call clone_size cdr3_nt cdr3_aa
TRBJ1-1 TRBV6-2/TRBV6-3 - - TGTGCCAGCAGTTGGGCCATGAACACTGAAGCTTTCTTT CASSWAMNTEAFF
TRBJ1-1 TRBV5-5 - - TGTGCCAGCACCCCTGGGGTAGGGGTGGTCACTGAAGCTTTCTTT CASTPGVGVVTEAFF
TRBJ1-3 TRBV19 - - TGTGCCAGTAGTATCGGGGGGAGCTCTGGAAACACCATATATTTT CASSIGGSSGNTIYF
TRBJ1-1 TRBV5-6 TRBD1 - TGTGCCAGCAGCTTGAGGGGGCCCTACCTGGAAGCTTTCTTT CASSLRGPYLEAFF
TRBJ2-7 TRBV4-1 - - TGCGCCAGCAGCCAGGGACTTGGCTCCTACGAGCAGTACTTC CASSQGLGSYEQYF
TRBJ2-7 TRBV7-2 TRBD1 - TGTGCCAGCAGCTTAACCCGGGAGAGGGACAGGGGCTACGAGCAGTACTTC CASSLTRERDRGYEQYF
TRBJ2-2 TRBV6-5 - - TGTGCCCACGCGGGGGCAAAGGGCACCGGGGAGCTGTTTTTT CAHAGAKGTGELFF
TRBJ1-4 TRBV5-6 - - TGTGCCAGCAGCCCCTCGGGGAGGGAAAAACTGTTTTTT CASSPSGREKLFF
TRBJ2-5 TRBV5-4 TRBD2 - TGTGCCAGCAGCTGGGGGGCGGGGACTAGCAGGGAGACCCAGTACTTC CASSWGAGTSRETQYF
TRBJ1-1 TRBV19 TRBD1 - TGTGCCAGTAGTATTGGGACAGGGGGCGCGGGGACTGAAGCTTTCTTT CASSIGTGGAGTEAFF
TRBJ1-1 TRBV6-5 TRBD1 - TGTGCCAGCAGTTACGGGACAGGGGCGAACACTGAAGCTTTCTTT CASSYGTGANTEAFF
TRBJ1-2 TRBV6-5 - - TGTGCCAGCACCCGGGGATCCTATGGCTACACCTTC CASTRGSYGYTF
TRBJ1-6 TRBV6-4 - - TGTGCCAGCAGCCCGGGAACAACTTTTCATTCACCCCTCCACTTT CASSPGTTFHSPLHF
TRBJ2-1 TRBV7-2 - - TGTGCCAGCAGCTTAGTCCGGAATGAGCAGTTCTTC CASSLVRNEQFF
TRBJ2-7 TRBV7-8 - few TGTGCCAGCAGCTTCGACTATAGCGAGCAGTACTTC CASSFDYSEQYF
TRBJ2-7 TRBV19 - - TGTGCCAGTAGTATGGGGCAGGCCCCCTCCTACGAGCAGTACTTC CASSMGQAPSYEQYF
TRBJ1-5 TRBV11-2 - - TGTGCCAGCAGCTTAGCGGCGGCTTGGCGCAATCAGCCCCAGCATTTT CASSLAAAWRNQPQHF
TRBJ1-3 TRBV7-2 - - TGTGCCAGCAGCTCACAGGGTACCGGAAACACCATATATTTT CASSSQGTGNTIYF
TRBJ2-7 TRBV5-1 TRBD1 - TGCGCCAGCAGCCCGCGGCCGGGACAGGGGATCTACGAGCAGTACTTC CASSPRPGQGIYEQYF
TRBJ1-6 TRBV5-4 TRBD1 - TGTGCCAGCAGCAGGGACAGGCAGGAGAATTCACCCCTCCACTTT CASSRDRQENSPLHF
TRBJ1-2 TRBV3-1/TRBV3-2 TRBD1 - TGTGCCAGCAGCCAAGATAGAGACAGGGTTGGAACTAACTATGGCTACACCTTC CASSQDRDRVGTNYGYTF
TRBJ1-2 TRBV3-1/TRBV3-2 - - TGTGCCAGCAACCAAGGTTCTCAGAACTATGGCTACACCTTC CASNQGSQNYGYTF
TRBJ1-1 TRBV7-8 - - TGTGCCAGCAGCCCGGGAGGGTTGAACACTGAAGCTTTCTTT CASSPGGLNTEAFF
TRBJ2-2 TRBV10-3 - - TGTGCCACCCGTGATAGGGGGAACACCGGGGAGCTGTTTTTT CATRDRGNTGELFF
TRBJ2-4 TRBV7-9 - - TGTGCCAGCAGCTTATCCGTGACCAGGAACATTCAGTACTTC CASSLSVTRNIQYF
TRBJ1-1 TRBV2 TRBD1 - TGTGCCAGCAGTGAAGAAGGACAGGACATCATGAACACTGAAGCTTTCTTT CASSEEGQDIMNTEAFF
TRBJ2-5 TRBV7-2 - - TGTGCCAGCAGCACTGTCACTAGCATGGGAGAGACCCAGTACTTC CASSTVTSMGETQYF
TRBJ1-5 TRBV27 TRBD1 - TGTGCCAGCAGTCAAGGGACAGGGAAGCAGCCCCAGCATTTT CASSQGTGKQPQHF
TRBJ1-1 TRBV7-8 - - TGTGCCAGCAGCCGGCGTGGACAAGCGAACACTGAAGCTTTCTTT CASSRRGQANTEAFF
TRBJ1-2 TRBV6-5 - - TGTGCCAGCGTATGGGACACTAACTATGGCTACACCTTC CASVWDTNYGYTF
TRBJ1-4 TRBV4-1 - - TGCGCCAGCAGCCAAGAGGGCGGGCAGGGGCGGGCAACTAATGAAAAACTGTTTTTT CASSQEGGQGRATNEKLFF
TRBJ2-7 TRBV7-9 - - TGTGCCAGCAGCTTAACGTCGCCCCCCAGGGACTTC CASSLTSPPRDF
TRBJ2-3 TRBV7-7 - - TGTGCCAGCAGCGACGGACTGGCTGCTAGCACAGATACGCAGTATTTT CASSDGLAASTDTQYF
TRBJ1-6 TRBV6-5 - - TGTGCCAGCAGTATCGGGGGGGCATTTAATTCACCCCTCCACTTT CASSIGGAFNSPLHF
TRBJ2-2 TRBV5-4 TRBD1 - TGTGCCAGCAGCTCACCCGGGATCCAGGGGGTAAACACCGGGGAGCTGTTTTTT CASSSPGIQGVNTGELFF
TRBJ1-1 TRBV18 TRBD1 - TGTGCCAGCTCACCAACAGGGGGCACTGAAGCTTTCTTT CASSPTGGTEAFF
TRBJ2-1 TRBV9 TRBD2 - TGTGCCAGCAGCGTAGGAGCTTATAGCGGGGGGATCAATCTTGAGCAGTTCTTC CASSVGAYSGGINLEQFF
TRBJ2-5 TRBV4-2 TRBD2 - TGTGCCAGCAGCCAGGCCGGGACCCAGGTAGGGAAAAGCGGGGGTCTAAAGACCCAGTACTTC CASSQAGTQVGKSGGLKTQYF
TRBJ1-1 TRBV6-6 TRBD1 - TGTGCCAGCACCCTAGGGGGCGCGTACACTGAAGCTTTCTTT CASTLGGAYTEAFF
TRBJ1-2 TRBV3-1/TRBV3-2 TRBD1 - TGTGCCAGCAGCCTACAGGGGGTCTATGGCTACACCTTC CASSLQGVYGYTF
TRBJ1-1 TRBV7-9 TRBD1 - TGTGCCAGCAGCTTGACAGGGGGCGGCGCCGAAGCTTTCTTT CASSLTGGGAEAFF
TRBJ1-2 TRBV3-1/TRBV3-2 - - TGTGCCAGCAGCCAAGCCGGGTTCCGTGGCTATGGCTACACCTTC CASSQAGFRGYGYTF
TRBJ1-1 TRBV29-1 - once TGCAGCGGAAACCGGGACACTACCTGGACTGAAGCTTTCTTT CSGNRDTTWTEAFF
TRBJ2-6 TRBV28 TRBD1 - TGTGCCAGCAGTATACAGGGGGCGTGGGGATCTGGGGCCAACGTCCTGACTTTC CASSIQGAWGSGANVLTF
TRBJ1-1 TRBV15 TRBD1 - TGTGCCACCAGCACCGACAGGGGGCGTAGTAGGACTGAAGCTTTCTTT CATSTDRGRSRTEAFF
TRBJ2-3 TRBV5-6 TRBD1 - TGTGCCAGCAGCTTTTCTCTTACCGGGACAGGGAAGGCAGATACGCAGTATTTT CASSFSLTGTGKADTQYF
TRBJ1-1 TRBV6-1 TRBD1 - TGTGCCAGCAGTGAAGGACAGGGGGCAGCTTTCTTT CASSEGQGAAFF
TRBJ2-3 TRBV3-1/TRBV3-2 TRBD1 - TGTGCCAGCAGCCGGGGACAGTTCGGGGATGGTACGCAGTATTTT CASSRGQFGDGTQYF
TRBJ1-1 TRBV11-2 TRBD1 - TGTGCCAGCGGGTTACACAGGGGTGCCACTGAAGCTTTCTTT CASGLHRGATEAFF
TRBJ1-4 TRBV6-5 - once TGTGCCAGCACCGCGACGGGGACTAATGAAAAACTGTTTTTT CASTATGTNEKLFF